Given below is one T cell receptor beta chain in context. This record comes from a study of breast tumors, draining lymph nodes, adjacent tissues. Axillary draining lymph nodes of breast cancer patients supplied the node samples. Each CDR3 protein gets one entry after TCRdb re-called the multiplex PCR reads with MiXCR. This sample has around 130,000 distinct CDR3 sequences, with approximately 30% found just once. This clonotype was sampled from a female donor with breast cancer. Some clones in this sample may be carry-over from other donors' samples. Sequencing used axillary lymph node tissue.

The CDR3 is CASSTRTGGFGSPLHF. The CDR3 DNA is TGTGCCAGTAGTACTCGGACAGGGGGCTTTGGATCACCCCTCCACTTT. The chain has TRBV19 and TRBJ1-6, with TRBD1 matching over 11 bases. CDR1 is LNHDA, CDR2 SQIVND, per germline (reference sequence). With 4 bases clipped from V and 10 bases from J, the junction kept 9 bases outside the gene matches. The CDR3 has 16 residues. The complete variable domain, with remaining parts taken from reference TRBV19 and TRBJ1-6, reads DGGITQSPKYLFRKEGQNVTLSCEQNLNHDAMYWYRQDPGQGLRLIYYSQIVNDFQKGDIAEGYSVSREKKESFPLTVTSAQKNPTAFYLCASSTRTGGFGSPLHFGNGTRLTVT.